The rows below give T cell receptor beta chains drawn from one sample of a study of blood T cell repertoires in COVID-19. The table came from immunoSEQ multiplex PCR; TCRdb's copy has only in-frame clones and leaves some out. The sample lists a few hundred thousand clones, over 85% occurring once. The specimen was peripheral blood. The receptors were gathered from a man aged 18 to 29 with COVID-19, enrolled during active disease. The CDR3 runs from the conserved cysteine through the conserved F or W. The D gene is left open where the match is weak. A clone size is listed for some rows: how often the clone was seen (once, few, many), or a class if it is expanded.

V: TRBV21-1; J: TRBJ2-1; size: .; D: .; DNA: TGTGCCAGCAGCAAAGAAGGGACTAGCGGAGACAATGAGCAGTTCTTC; CDR3: CASSKEGTSGDNEQFF
V: TRBV24-1; J: TRBJ2-3; size: .; D: .; DNA: TGTGCCACCAGTGACCCCAGTTTCACAGATACGCAGTATTTT; CDR3: CATSDPSFTDTQYF
V: TRBV23-1; J: TRBJ1-3; size: few; D: TRBD1; DNA: TGCGCCACCCCGGGGGACCGGGACAGAGGAAACACCATATATTTT; CDR3: CATPGDRDRGNTIYF
V: TRBV11-3; J: TRBJ2-2; size: .; D: TRBD1; DNA: TGTGCCAGCAGCTTTAACAGGGGGCTCACCGGGGAGCTGTTTTTT; CDR3: CASSFNRGLTGELFF
V: TRBV6-4; J: TRBJ2-5; size: .; D: .; DNA: TGTGCCAGCAGTGTTACCTACTACATCCAAGAGACCCAGTACTTC; CDR3: CASSVTYYIQETQYF
V: TRBV10-1; J: TRBJ2-5; size: .; D: TRBD2; DNA: TGCGCCAGCTCCCCCGGGAGGCACCAAGAGACCCAGTACTTC; CDR3: CASSPGRHQETQYF
V: TRBV7-3; J: TRBJ2-1; size: few; D: .; DNA: TGTGCCAGCAGCTTAACCATGACAGCGTACAATGAGCAGTTCTTC; CDR3: CASSLTMTAYNEQFF
V: TRBV29-1; J: TRBJ1-2; size: .; D: TRBD1; DNA: TGCAGCGTCTGGGACAGGGTTGGCGATGGCTACACCTTC; CDR3: CSVWDRVGDGYTF
V: TRBV5-1; J: TRBJ2-1; size: .; D: TRBD2; DNA: TGCGCCAGCAGCTGGCTAGCGGGGGGCGCTGAGCAGTTCTTC; CDR3: CASSWLAGGAEQFF
V: TRBV12-3/TRBV12-4; J: TRBJ2-3; size: .; D: .; DNA: TGTGCCAGCAACCGAGCGTTGGATACGCAGTATTTT; CDR3: CASNRALDTQYF
V: TRBV27; J: TRBJ1-2; size: .; D: .; DNA: TGTGCCAGCAGTTCCCTCTCTCAGTGGAGAGATGGCTACACCTTC; CDR3: CASSSLSQWRDGYTF